These 9 T cell receptor beta chains were all obtained from the same sample, sequenced in a study of blood T cell repertoires in COVID-19. Libraries were prepared by immunoSEQ multiplex PCR; TCRdb keeps only in-frame clonotypes and omits some of them. Counted here are about 310,000 clones, around 86% occurring once; the ten biggest clones make up 1%. The sequenced material came from peripheral blood. All receptors derive from a middle-aged man with active or convalescent COVID-19.

J is TRBJ2-2 and V is TRBV5-1; 7 bases map to TRBD2. The CDR3 runs 16 residues. Germline V gene lookup returns CDR1 SGHRS and CDR2 YFSETQ. V lost 7 bases, J lost 0 bases, and 9 bases stayed unmatched. DNA for the CDR3: TGCGCCAGCGGGGGGAGGGGCAGCGCGAACACCGGGGAGCTGTTTTTT. Encoded protein: CASGGRGSANTGELFF.

This chain connects TRBV12-3 or TRBV12-4 to TRBJ1-3, with D unclear. This CDR3 is built from 13 residues. V gave up 3 bases and J gave up 4 bases, with 7 bases separating them. The CDR3 DNA reads as TGTGCCAGCAGTTTCAATGTGGGAAACACCATATATTTT. Its protein is CASSFNVGNTIYF.

This clone has only a few counts. The chain couples TRBV5-6 to TRBJ1-4; D is ambiguous. CDR1 and CDR2 (germline): SGHDT, YYEEEE. V was pared by 4 bases and J by 0 bases, with 10 bases between. The CDR3 length is 15 residues. In DNA form, the CDR3 reads TGTGCCAGCAGCCCCGCCACAGCAACTAATGAAAAACTGTTTTTT. The encoded protein is CASSPATATNEKLFF.

The chain combines TRBV1 with TRBJ1-1; TRBD1 reflects the table's D call only, with no check against the DNA. TRBV1 is a documented pseudogene. CDR3 length equals 23 residues. The CDR3 DNA reads TGCACCAGCAGCCAGACCCTTAACCGAACAGGCTTCTCAACTTACCCTGTCGCATGGAAAGCTTTCTTT. This encodes CTSSQTLNRTGFSTYPVAWKAFF.

The CDR3 DNA sequence: TGTGCCAGCAGCTTACAAGGGGGTCAGCTCGAGCAGTTCTTC. It specifies CASSLQGGQLEQFF. The chain combines TRBV7-2 with TRBJ2-1; maybe TRBD1 (6 bases). The CDR3 has 14 residues. Trimming took off 2 bases at V and 10 bases at J, with 15 bases between the two ends. CDR1 is SGHTA, CDR2 FQGNSA, per germline. The full variable domain, with the rest looked up from reference TRBV7-2 and TRBJ2-1, is GAGVSQSPSNKVTEKGKDVELRCDPISGHTALYWYRQSLGQGLEFLIYFQGNSAPDKSGLPSDRFSAERTGGSVSTLTIQRTQQEDSAVYLCASSLQGGQLEQFFGPGTRLTVL.

The chain carries TRBV6-8 and TRBJ1-5; 12 bases map to TRBD1. The CDR3 is made up of 20 amino acids. J was trimmed by 0 bases and V by 1 base; bases with no gene match: 10. Germline V gives CDR1 MNHGY, CDR2 SAAAGT. The CDR3 region is CASSYLAGTGGSYSNQPQHF. CDR3 in DNA: TGTGCCAGCAGTTACTTAGCCGGGACAGGGGGCTCTTATAGCAATCAGCCCCAGCATTTT.

V gene TRBV5-4 combines with J gene TRBJ1-6, with D uncertain. The V gene lost 4 bases and the J gene lost 15 bases, with 14 bases spanning the gap. The CDR3 consists of 12 residues. Looked up from germline, CDR1 is SGHNT and CDR2 is YYREEE (reference sequence). The CDR3, as DNA: TGTGCCAGCAGCAAGAACAAGCGGGACCTCCACTTT. The encoded protein is CASSKNKRDLHF.

For this clone: The same CDR3 is also encoded by other DNA sequences in this sample. CDR3 amino acids: CASSPGQGDQPQHF. The CDR3 region has the DNA TGTGCCAGCAGTCCAGGACAGGGCGATCAGCCCCAGCATTTT. V gene TRBV28 combines with J gene TRBJ1-5; TRBD1 agrees at 8 bases. Germline loops: CDR1 MDHEN, CDR2 SYDVKM. Trimming at V came to 5 bases and at J to 5 bases, leaving 5 bases not matched to a gene. The CDR3 contains 14 residues.

V usage is TRBV6-5 and J usage is TRBJ2-5; 11 positions agree with TRBD1. V lost 7 bases and J lost 5; bases outside the gene matches: 9. CDR3 length equals 15 residues. Per germline, CDR1 MNHEY and CDR2 SVGAGI. This CDR3 is CASTRTGGVRETQYF. CDR3 DNA sequence: TGTGCCAGCACTAGGACAGGGGGCGTCAGGGAGACCCAGTACTTC.